The TCR beta chain under discussion was sequenced for a study of blood T cells in healthy people across ages (dated by TCRdb to 2013 to 2016). Looking at the study overall: In model experiments, roughly one uniquely barcoded TCR beta cDNA molecule per two T cells was captured by template switching. Using deep sequencing normalized with unique cDNA molecular identifiers, the study measured how TCR beta repertoire diversity changes with age. The donors were split into four age groups: young (average 16 years), middle-aged (39), aged (around 67) and long-lived (about 74). To avoid experimental bias, donors of different ages were randomly spread across the sequencing lanes. The study analyzed two additional independent replicas of 1 million unique cDNA reads from the same blood draw for two donors, one aged 18 to 29 and one aged 80 or older. The investigation overall reported the following: A strong correlation was found between observed TCR beta diversity and the percentage of naive T cells measured by flow cytometry. Donor CMV infection status was unknown, potentially confounding age-related changes in expanded clonotypes. Observed TCR beta diversity per million T cells fell roughly linearly with age, and a significant reduction was already apparent by age about 36. Compared with the aged group, more naive CD4+ T cells, fewer expanded clones and increased TCR diversity were shown by the long-lived group, suggesting age selection. Total diversity estimates from one million sequenced T cells were considered lower bounds and underestimates. Because profiling used bulk unsorted PBMCs, naive and antigen-experienced compartments could not be compared conclusively.

The CDR3 has 15 amino acids, counting the end cysteine and phenylalanine. The DNA shown is the 45-base CDR3, in frame from base 1. Per the germline V gene, SGDLS is the CDR1 and YYNGEE is the CDR2. Between the V and J ends, shortened by 0 bases and 11 bases respectively, the junction contains 20 bases. Systemically healthy Caucasian individuals from Russia, 35 to 50 in total and aged about 6 to 95 years, were included as donors. Each donor gave about 9.8 milliliters of peripheral blood, drawn into EDTA-treated Vacutainer tubes. Ficoll-Paque density-gradient centrifugation was used to isolate PBMCs, with at least 7 million per sample. Trizol reagent was used to extract total RNA from the PBMCs, yielding at least 6 micrograms per sample. The percentages of naive CD45RAhigh/CD27high T cells were determined by flow cytometry on a PBMC aliquot from every donor. With regard to this clonotype: What this receptor recognizes is not known. No base quality information exists; no much larger clone differs at one position.

The protocol used for the library was 5' RACE. Sequenced using an Illumina HiSeq 2500. A second PCR of about 6 to 11 cycles was performed with a sample-barcoded 5' primer and a J-beta primer mix. A template-switch 5' adaptor carrying 12 random nucleotides introduced a unique molecular identifier onto each TCR beta cDNA molecule. Each sample yielded at least 3 million CDR3-containing paired-end reads. First-strand cDNA synthesis was performed from all RNA using the Mint cDNA synthesis kit, with priming by a TRBC-specific oligonucleotide. After uracil-DNA glycosylase treatment, a first 18-cycle PCR used universal primers M1SS and BC2_uni_R on all cDNA. In the authors' own workflow: Normalization of each sample was performed by random selection of 1 million high-quality reads, each carrying a distinct molecular identifier. Instead of being binned into consensus sequences, reads with shared molecular identifiers were discarded. MiTCR, set to a Q25 quality threshold and the strictest error-elimination algorithm, was used for CDR3 identification, clonotype clustering and error correction. Lower-bound total TCR beta diversity was estimated with a nonparametric unseen species model using Euler transformation. TCRdb itself trimmed the public reads at Q25 with fastp, ran MiXCR and retained productive beta chains. Every entry covers one CDR3 protein and lists the most common genes and DNA from its rows. TCRdb assigned the V and J calls; the authors' analysis was not used. This sample lists roughly 1.5 million distinct CDR3 sequences; approximately 42% were detected once. About 3.8% of the sample is taken by the ten largest.

Sequencing was carried out using blood. Recombination linked TRBV9 to TRBJ2-5; 6 matching bases give a weak D call of TRBD1. This sequence originates from a woman aged 18-35 years in good health. The CDR3 in this case is CASSVDGGVTREQYF. DNA sequence: TGTGCCAGCAGCGTAGATGGGGGCGTAACGAGAGAGCAGTACTTC.